This T cell receptor (beta chain) was sequenced during a study of OX40 agonist ivuxolimab in advanced cancers. Study summary: Past anti-PD-1, anti-PD-L1 or anti-CTLA-4 therapy was accepted, and roughly 38% had received some. Study-level findings and limits: At 0.1 to 3.0 mg/kg and by week 6, clonal expansion occurred in CD4+ and CD8+ blood T cells.

The germline V gene encodes CDR1 SGHTA and CDR2 FQGNSA. This CDR3 spans 16 amino acids. V was pared by 5 bases and J by 4 bases, with 11 bases of the junction left unmatched. Sequenced by immunoSEQ multiplex PCR; TCRdb stores in-frame clones only, minus some. The sample comprises around 140,000 clones, roughly nine tenths of which are singletons, and around 0.99% rests with the top ten. A note on this clone: Its target is unknown.

This TCR came from an adult with an advanced solid tumor such as melanoma, head and neck, liver or kidney cancer. The sample in question was CD4+ or CD8+ T cells sorted from blood, obtained in a trial of the OX40 agonist ivuxolimab. The rearrangement links TRBV7-2 to TRBJ2-3; 8 bases agree with TRBD1. The CDR3 reads CASSGSGQGGADTQYF. The CDR3, as DNA: TGTGCCAGCAGCGGGAGCGGACAGGGAGGAGCAGATACGCAGTATTTT.